The rows below give T cell receptor beta chains drawn from one sample of a study of OX40 agonist ivuxolimab in advanced cancers. Measured with immunoSEQ multiplex PCR; TCRdb has only the in-frame clones, and not every one. The table includes tens of thousands of clones, approximately 91% detected once. Material: CD4+ or CD8+ T cells sorted from blood, obtained in a trial of the OX40 agonist ivuxolimab. Receptors were obtained from an adult with an advanced solid tumor such as melanoma, head and neck, liver or kidney cancer. The CDR3 runs from the conserved cysteine through the conserved F or W. The D gene is left open where the match is weak. The size of a clone is reported for some rows only, either as once, few or many, or as a class for expanded clones.

D,V,size,J,CDR3,DNA
-,TRBV9,few,TRBJ1-4,CASSSGRAPTNEKLFF,TGTGCCAGCAGCTCCGGGAGGGCCCCAACTAATGAAAAACTGTTTTTT
TRBD1,TRBV19,-,TRBJ1-2,CASSISHRGTYGYTF,TGTGCCAGTAGTATATCCCACAGGGGGACCTATGGCTACACCTTC
-,TRBV7-9,few,TRBJ1-2,CASSRTAYGYTF,TGTGCCAGCAGCCGGACAGCCTATGGCTACACCTTC
-,TRBV2,-,TRBJ1-1,CASILQGSNTEAFF,TGTGCCAGCATTCTGCAGGGATCGAACACTGAAGCTTTCTTT
-,TRBV7-9,-,TRBJ1-4,CASSSGAGTNEKLFF,TGTGCCAGCAGCTCAGGGGCTGGAACTAATGAAAAACTGTTTTTT
-,TRBV5-1,-,TRBJ2-3,CASSLGGQRDTQYF,TGCGCCAGCAGCTTAGGAGGACAGCGGGATACGCAGTATTTT
-,TRBV6-1,-,TRBJ2-5,CASRLDRETQYF,TGTGCCAGCAGACTAGACAGAGAGACCCAGTACTTC
-,TRBV30,-,TRBJ2-5,CAWSMEPGTQYF,TGTGCCTGGAGTATGGAGCCGGGGACCCAGTACTTC
-,TRBV5-1,-,TRBJ2-7,CASSLWGTSYEQYF,TGCGCCAGCAGCTTGTGGGGGACCTCCTACGAGCAGTACTTC
TRBD1,TRBV6-6,-,TRBJ2-1,CASSTTGNYNEQFF,TGTGCCAGCAGCACGACAGGGAATTACAATGAGCAGTTCTTC
TRBD1,TRBV6-5,few,TRBJ1-2,CASSPGTGSYGYTF,TGTGCCAGCAGTCCCGGGACAGGTTCCTATGGCTACACCTTC
TRBD1,TRBV11-2,once,TRBJ2-7,CASSNRDRGAYEQYF,TGTGCCAGCAGCAACCGGGACAGGGGGGCCTACGAGCAGTACTTC
-,TRBV19,-,TRBJ1-2,CASSIGMRGRRDGYTF,TGTGCCAGTAGTATCGGGATGCGGGGACGCCGGGATGGCTACACCTTC
-,TRBV30,few,TRBJ2-2,CAWSVKARTGELFF,TGTGCCTGGAGTGTAAAGGCCAGGACCGGGGAGCTGTTTTTT
-,TRBV30,-,TRBJ2-7,CASGGLTQAIVDEQYF,TGTGCCTCGGGGGGCCTGACGCAGGCTATTGTGGACGAGCAGTACTTC
TRBD2,TRBV6-5,-,TRBJ2-7,CASSYGTSGSPREQYF,TGTGCCAGCAGTTACGGGACTAGCGGGAGTCCGAGGGAGCAGTACTTC
-,TRBV6-5,-,TRBJ1-5,CASSVLNFGPQHF,TGTGCCAGCAGTGTGTTGAACTTTGGGCCCCAGCATTTT
TRBD2,TRBV11-2,few,TRBJ2-7,CASSSRTSGRLYEQYF,TGTGCCAGCAGCTCGCGGACTAGCGGGAGACTCTACGAGCAGTACTTC
TRBD2,TRBV6-1,-,TRBJ2-2,CASRDPRGLAGVVTGELFF,TGTGCCAGCCGTGACCCCCGTGGACTAGCGGGAGTGGTTACCGGGGAGCTGTTTTTT
TRBD1,TRBV7-9,-,TRBJ1-5,CASSSDRVSTTTQHF,TGTGCCAGCAGCTCAGACAGGGTATCAACCACGACCCAGCATTTT
-,TRBV2,-,TRBJ1-2,CASSEGANPGGGYTF,TGTGCCAGCAGTGAAGGAGCCAATCCGGGAGGTGGCTACACCTTC
TRBD2,TRBV7-3,few,TRBJ2-2,CASSPREKGFANTGELFF,TGTGCCAGCAGCCCGCGGGAGAAGGGATTCGCGAACACCGGGGAGCTGTTTTTT
-,TRBV11-2,once,TRBJ1-5,CASRPRVPDQPQHF,TGTGCCAGCAGGCCTAGGGTTCCGGATCAGCCCCAGCATTTT
TRBD1,TRBV6-1,-,TRBJ2-7,CASSRGTGSYEQYF,TGTGCCAGCAGTCGCGGGACAGGGTCGTACGAGCAGTACTTC
TRBD1,TRBV19,-,TRBJ1-1,CASSIDRGQGVWDTEAFF,TGTGCCAGTAGTATAGACCGGGGACAGGGAGTTTGGGACACTGAAGCTTTCTTT
TRBD2,TRBV7-3,-,TRBJ2-1,CASSLTPGGLSEQFF,TGTGCCAGCAGCTTAACGCCGGGGGGTCTCAGTGAGCAGTTCTTC
-,TRBV5-1,-,TRBJ2-7,CASGETTSSYEQYF,TGCGCCAGCGGGGAGACTACGAGCTCCTACGAGCAGTACTTC
TRBD1,TRBV7-3,few,TRBJ2-4,CASSYETGVKNIQYF,TGTGCCAGCAGCTACGAGACAGGGGTGAAGAACATTCAGTACTTC
-,TRBV2,-,TRBJ2-7,CASSPRGGGLYEQYF,TGTGCCAGCAGCCCACGAGGAGGGGGCCTCTACGAGCAGTACTTC
-,TRBV5-4,-,TRBJ1-1,CASSFPGVAEAFF,TGTGCCAGCAGCTTTCCAGGGGTGGCTGAAGCTTTCTTT
TRBD1,TRBV29-1,-,TRBJ2-7,CSVRLGQGSAQYF,TGCAGCGTACGTCTAGGACAGGGTTCAGCCCAGTACTTC
-,TRBV19,-,TRBJ1-1,CASIAHAGVNTEAFF,TGTGCCAGTATAGCCCATGCGGGAGTAAACACTGAAGCTTTCTTT
-,TRBV28,-,TRBJ1-4,CASSFRGADPNEKLFF,TGTGCCAGCAGTTTTCGCGGGGCCGACCCCAATGAAAAACTGTTTTTT
-,TRBV28,-,TRBJ1-2,CASSSGTGNYGYTF,TGTGCCAGCAGTTCAGGGACGGGAAACTATGGCTACACCTTC
-,TRBV20-1,-,TRBJ2-4,CSARDGNIQYF,TGCAGTGCTAGGGATGGGAACATTCAGTACTTC
-,TRBV10-3,-,TRBJ1-2,CAISPGSYGYTF,TGTGCCATCAGTCCAGGGAGCTATGGCTACACCTTC
TRBD1,TRBV6-1,-,TRBJ1-5,CASSETGGLNQPQHF,TGTGCCAGCAGTGAGACAGGGGGCCTCAATCAGCCCCAGCATTTT
TRBD1,TRBV19,-,TRBJ1-2,CASSGRGFDGYTF,TGTGCCAGTTCCGGCAGGGGGTTTGATGGCTACACCTTC
-,TRBV5-1,-,TRBJ2-1,CASRLEAYNEQFF,TGCGCCAGCAGACTAGAGGCCTACAATGAGCAGTTCTTC
-,TRBV4-1,-,TRBJ1-4,CASSQEGATNEKLFF,TGCGCCAGCAGCCAGGAGGGGGCAACTAATGAAAAACTGTTTTTT
TRBD2,TRBV4-2,-,TRBJ2-1,CASSHDLSGLVNYNEQFF,TGTGCCAGCAGCCATGACCTCAGCGGACTAGTGAACTACAATGAGCAGTTCTTC
TRBD1,TRBV6-5,-,TRBJ2-7,CASSYSRQGSDEQYF,TGTGCCAGCAGTTACTCGAGACAGGGGTCGGACGAGCAGTACTTC
-,TRBV6-5,-,TRBJ1-1,CASTGSQGAFF,TGTGCCAGCACAGGGTCCCAAGGGGCTTTCTTT
-,TRBV11-2,-,TRBJ2-2,CASSLLRGTGELFF,TGTGCCAGCAGCCTCCTTCGCGGCACCGGGGAGCTGTTTTTT
-,TRBV18,-,TRBJ2-5,CASSPPSLARQETQYF,TGTGCCAGCTCACCACCGTCCCTGGCACGGCAAGAGACCCAGTACTTC
-,TRBV11-3,once,TRBJ2-5,CASSPSGMETQYF,TGTGCCAGCAGCCCTTCGGGGATGGAGACCCAGTACTTC
-,TRBV2,-,TRBJ1-3,CASILGVGNTIYF,TGTGCCAGCATTTTAGGGGTAGGAAACACCATATATTTT
TRBD2,TRBV6-4,once,TRBJ2-2,CASGKAGGPSGELFF,TGTGCCAGCGGAAAAGCGGGGGGCCCCTCCGGGGAGCTGTTTTTT
-,TRBV6-1,-,TRBJ1-1,CASNGGTEAFF,TGTGCAAGCAACGGGGGAACGGAAGCTTTCTTT
-,TRBV7-2,-,TRBJ2-7,CASRTRRSSYEQYF,TGTGCCAGCAGGACCAGGAGGAGCTCCTACGAGCAGTACTTC
-,TRBV19,-,TRBJ2-3,CASSIRWESTDTQYF,TGTGCCAGTAGTATAAGGTGGGAGAGCACAGATACGCAGTATTTT
-,TRBV10-3,-,TRBJ1-1,CAISDIPQNTEAFF,TGTGCCATCAGTGATATCCCCCAGAACACTGAAGCTTTCTTT
-,TRBV7-9,-,TRBJ2-5,CASSLMARETQYF,TGTGCCAGCAGCTTAATGGCTCGAGAGACCCAGTACTTC
-,TRBV7-9,once,TRBJ2-3,CASSGKWGSGLSTDTQYF,TGTGCCAGCAGCGGGAAGTGGGGTAGCGGACTTAGCACAGATACGCAGTATTTT